The present TCR beta chain was sequenced within a study of T cell responses to AZD1222 COVID-19 vaccine. General study points: Baseline serostatus was positive in only a handful of AZD1222 recipients. Spike-wide vaccine-associated CD4 TCRs dominated at 160-218 and 743-854.

Here immunoSEQ multiplex PCR was the method, and the copy in TCRdb shows in-frame clones only, minus some. The sample lists fewer than 150,000 clones, roughly 87% occurring once. This clone was observed a few times. The antigen remains unidentified. The length of the CDR3 is 12 residues. Germline V gene data show CDR1 as LGHNT and CDR2 as FRNRAP. Unmatched junction bases numbered 3, after V lost 4 bases and J lost 11 bases. The J gene is TRBJ1-1, the V gene TRBV12-5; 11 bases fit TRBD1. The specimen was peripheral blood, collected on day 0 of AZD1222 vaccination. This receptor was obtained from an adult in good health. Here the CDR3 reads CASGSGQGEAFF. For the CDR3, the DNA is TGTGCTAGTGGTTCGGGACAGGGGGAGGCTTTCTTT.